This record concerns one TCR beta chain sequence. Compared with germline, one end of the junction differs, possibly owing to a read error. The CDR3 covers 14 residues. The germline CDR1 and CDR2 sequences are MGHRA and YSYEKL. Random hexamers served to reverse transcribe roughly 0.45 to 1 ug RNA. Amplification of TCR beta CDR3 used immunoSEQ multiplex PCR across 54 Vbeta and 13 Jbeta. TCRdb passed the immunoSEQ multiplex PCR reads through MiXCR, listing each CDR3 protein once. Among approximately 220,000 distinct CDR3 sequences listed, 95% were seen once. The data were obtained in a study of CD8 T cells in Susac syndrome. TCR beta was sequenced from blood CD8+ and CD4+ T cells. The multiple sclerosis control cohort comprised treatment-naive individuals presenting with stable or active relapsing-remitting disease. Negative isolation was used for CD8+ and CD4+ T cells and FACS enrichment for TEMRA cells.

Material for sequencing was CD4+ T cells from PBMCs. The sequence was collected from a human donor with multiple sclerosis. The genes are TRBV4-1 and TRBJ1-6; a weak D match, TRBD1 (6 bases). CDR3 in DNA: TGCGCCAGCAGCGAAGACAGGACCGGTTCACCCCTCCACTTT. This gives the protein CASSEDRTGSPLHF.